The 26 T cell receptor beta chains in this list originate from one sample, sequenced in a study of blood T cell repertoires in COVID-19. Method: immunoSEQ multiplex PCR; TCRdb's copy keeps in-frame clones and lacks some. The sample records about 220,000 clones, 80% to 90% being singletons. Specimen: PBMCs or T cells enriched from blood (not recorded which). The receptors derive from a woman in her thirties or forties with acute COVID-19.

The CDR3 loop is CASSRTGTPYEQYV. Written as DNA, the CDR3 is TGTGCCAGCTCTCGGACAGGGACTCCCTACGAGCAGTACGTC. The rearrangement links TRBV18 to TRBJ2-7; 8 nucleotides match TRBD1. The V and J ends lost 6 bases and 2 bases, in that order; junction bases with no gene match: 6. The CDR3 is 14 residues long. Germline V CDR1 and CDR2: KGHSH, LQKENI.

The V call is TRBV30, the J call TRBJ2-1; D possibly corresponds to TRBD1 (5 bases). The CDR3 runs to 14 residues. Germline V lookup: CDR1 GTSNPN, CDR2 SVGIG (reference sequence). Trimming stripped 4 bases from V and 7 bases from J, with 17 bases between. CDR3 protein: CAWTGQGPRNEQFF. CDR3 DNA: TGTGCCTGGACTGGGCAGGGTCCACGGAATGAGCAGTTCTTC.

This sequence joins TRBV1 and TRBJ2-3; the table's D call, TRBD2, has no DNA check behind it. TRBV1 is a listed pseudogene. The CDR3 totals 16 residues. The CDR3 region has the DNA TGCACCAGCAGCCAAGATCCTAGCGGGGGAACAGATACGCAGTATTTT. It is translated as CTSSQDPSGGTDTQYF.

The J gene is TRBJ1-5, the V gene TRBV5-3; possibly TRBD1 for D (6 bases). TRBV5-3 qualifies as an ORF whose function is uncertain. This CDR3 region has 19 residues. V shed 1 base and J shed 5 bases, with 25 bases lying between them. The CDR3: CARSLFPSEVGTPDQPQHF. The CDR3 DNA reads TGTGCCAGAAGCTTGTTCCCCAGCGAGGTAGGGACACCTGATCAGCCCCAGCATTTT.

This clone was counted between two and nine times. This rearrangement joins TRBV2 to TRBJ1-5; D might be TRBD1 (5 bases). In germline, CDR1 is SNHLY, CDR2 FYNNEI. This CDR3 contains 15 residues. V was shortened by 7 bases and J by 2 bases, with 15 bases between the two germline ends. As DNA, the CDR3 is TGTGCCAGCAAGGGGCAGATGGAAGGCAATCAGCCCCAGCATTTT. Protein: CASKGQMEGNQPQHF.

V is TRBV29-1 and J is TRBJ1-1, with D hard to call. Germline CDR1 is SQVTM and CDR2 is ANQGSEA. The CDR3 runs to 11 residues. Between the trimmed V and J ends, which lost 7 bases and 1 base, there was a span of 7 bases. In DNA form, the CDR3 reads TGCAGCGCCAACAAGAACACTGAAGCTTTCTTT. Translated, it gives CSANKNTEAFF.

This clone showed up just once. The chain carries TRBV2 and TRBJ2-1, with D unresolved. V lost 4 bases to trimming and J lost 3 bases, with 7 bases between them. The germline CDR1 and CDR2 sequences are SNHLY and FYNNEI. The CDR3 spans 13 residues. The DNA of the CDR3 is TGTGCCAGCAGTGTGGTCAGCTACAATGAGCAGTTCTTC. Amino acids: CASSVVSYNEQFF.

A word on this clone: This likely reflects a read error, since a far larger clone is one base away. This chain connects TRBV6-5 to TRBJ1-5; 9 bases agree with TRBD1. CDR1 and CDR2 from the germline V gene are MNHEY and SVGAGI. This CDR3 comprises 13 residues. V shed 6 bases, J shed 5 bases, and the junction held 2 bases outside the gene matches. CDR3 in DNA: TGTGCCAGCAGCCGGGACAGGGATCAGCCCCAGCATTTT. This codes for CASSRDRDQPQHF.

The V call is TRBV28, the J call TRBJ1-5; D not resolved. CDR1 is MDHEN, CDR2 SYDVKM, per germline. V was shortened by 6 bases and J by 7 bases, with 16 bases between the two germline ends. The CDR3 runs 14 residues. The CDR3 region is CASSHGLTMQPQHF. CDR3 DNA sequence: TGTGCCAGCAGCCATGGACTAACAATGCAGCCCCAGCATTTT.

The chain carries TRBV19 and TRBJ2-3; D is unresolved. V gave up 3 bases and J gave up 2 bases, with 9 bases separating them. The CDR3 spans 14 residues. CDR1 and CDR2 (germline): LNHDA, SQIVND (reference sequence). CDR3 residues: CASSIGIATDTQYF. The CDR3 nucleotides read TGTGCCAGTAGTATTGGCATCGCCACAGATACGCAGTATTTT.

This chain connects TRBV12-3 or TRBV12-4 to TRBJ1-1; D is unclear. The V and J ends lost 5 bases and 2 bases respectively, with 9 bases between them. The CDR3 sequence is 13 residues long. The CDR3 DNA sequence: TGTGCCAGCAGTGTACGGGATAACACTGAAGCTTTCTTT. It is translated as CASSVRDNTEAFF.

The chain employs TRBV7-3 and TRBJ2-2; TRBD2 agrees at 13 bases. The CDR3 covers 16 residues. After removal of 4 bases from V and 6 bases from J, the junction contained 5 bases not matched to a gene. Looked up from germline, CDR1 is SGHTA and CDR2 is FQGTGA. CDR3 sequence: CASSSRLAGGPGELFF. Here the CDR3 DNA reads TGTGCCAGCAGCTCCCGACTAGCGGGGGGCCCCGGGGAGCTGTTTTTT.

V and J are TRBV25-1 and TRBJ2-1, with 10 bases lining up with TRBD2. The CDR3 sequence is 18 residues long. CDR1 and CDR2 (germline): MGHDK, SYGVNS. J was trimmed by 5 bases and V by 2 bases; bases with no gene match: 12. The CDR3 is CASSEPVVLSGGDNEQFF. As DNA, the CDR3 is TGTGCCAGCAGTGAACCTGTAGTGCTAAGCGGGGGGGACAATGAGCAGTTCTTC.

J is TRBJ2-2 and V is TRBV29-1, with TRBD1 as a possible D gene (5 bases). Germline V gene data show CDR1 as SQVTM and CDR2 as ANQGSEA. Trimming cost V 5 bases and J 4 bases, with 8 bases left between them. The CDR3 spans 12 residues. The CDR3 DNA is TGCAGCGTTTCAAGGGGCACCGGGGAGCTGTTTTTT. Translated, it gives CSVSRGTGELFF.

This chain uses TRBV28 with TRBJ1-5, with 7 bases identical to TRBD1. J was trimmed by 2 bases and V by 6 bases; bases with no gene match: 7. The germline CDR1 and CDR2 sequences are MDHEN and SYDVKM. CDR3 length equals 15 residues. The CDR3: CASRWTGSGNQPQHF. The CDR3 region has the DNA TGTGCCAGCAGGTGGACAGGATCAGGCAATCAGCCCCAGCATTTT.

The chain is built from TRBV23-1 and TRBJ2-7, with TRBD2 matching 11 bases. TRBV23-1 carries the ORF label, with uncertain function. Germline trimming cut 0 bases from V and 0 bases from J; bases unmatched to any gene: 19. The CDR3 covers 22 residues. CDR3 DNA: TGCGCCAGCAGTCAATCGGAGCGGATAGCTAGCGGGGGGCCGGGTCTCTCCTACGAGCAGTACTTC. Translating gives CASSQSERIASGGPGLSYEQYF.

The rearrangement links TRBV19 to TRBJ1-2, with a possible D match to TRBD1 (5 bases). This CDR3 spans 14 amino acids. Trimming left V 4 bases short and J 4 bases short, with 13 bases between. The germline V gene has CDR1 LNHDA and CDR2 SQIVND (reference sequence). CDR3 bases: TGTGCCAGTAGTAAAGATAGACAGTTCTATGGCTACACCTTC. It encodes CASSKDRQFYGYTF.

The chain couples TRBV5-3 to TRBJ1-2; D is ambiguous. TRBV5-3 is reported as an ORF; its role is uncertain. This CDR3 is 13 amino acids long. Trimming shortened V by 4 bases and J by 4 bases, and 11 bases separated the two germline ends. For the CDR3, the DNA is TGTGCCAGAAGCCCCGGAGGGAGCTATGGCTACACCTTC. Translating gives CARSPGGSYGYTF.

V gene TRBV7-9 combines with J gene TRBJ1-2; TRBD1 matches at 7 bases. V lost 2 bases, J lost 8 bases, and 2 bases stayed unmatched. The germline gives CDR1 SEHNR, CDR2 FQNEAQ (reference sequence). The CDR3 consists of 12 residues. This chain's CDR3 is CASSLTGEGYTF. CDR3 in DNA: TGTGCCAGCAGCTTAACAGGGGAAGGCTACACCTTC.

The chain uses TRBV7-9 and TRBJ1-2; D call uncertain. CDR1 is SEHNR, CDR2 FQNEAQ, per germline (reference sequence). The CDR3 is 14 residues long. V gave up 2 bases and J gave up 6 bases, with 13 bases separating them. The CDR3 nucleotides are TGTGCCAGCAGCTTATCTGATCTAGACCATGGCTACACCTTC. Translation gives CASSLSDLDHGYTF.

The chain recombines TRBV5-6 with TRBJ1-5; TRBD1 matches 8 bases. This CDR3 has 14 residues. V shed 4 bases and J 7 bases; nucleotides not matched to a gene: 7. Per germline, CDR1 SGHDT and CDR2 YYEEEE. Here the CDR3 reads CASSLDRDGQPQHF. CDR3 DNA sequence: TGTGCCAGCAGCCTGGACAGGGACGGGCAGCCCCAGCATTTT.

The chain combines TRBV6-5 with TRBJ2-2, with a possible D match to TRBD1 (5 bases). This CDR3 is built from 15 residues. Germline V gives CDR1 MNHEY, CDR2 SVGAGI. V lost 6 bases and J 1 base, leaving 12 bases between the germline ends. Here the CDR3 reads CASRQGSQNTGELFF. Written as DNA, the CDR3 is TGTGCCAGCAGGCAGGGCAGCCAGAACACCGGGGAGCTGTTTTTT.

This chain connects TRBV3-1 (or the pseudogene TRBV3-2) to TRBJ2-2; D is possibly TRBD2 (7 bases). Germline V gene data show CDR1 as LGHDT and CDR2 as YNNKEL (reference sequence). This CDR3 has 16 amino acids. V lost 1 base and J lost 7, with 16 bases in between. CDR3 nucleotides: TGTGCCAGCAGCCAAGGCGGGGGCCTACTTGGCGGGGAGCTGTTTTTT. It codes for CASSQGGGLLGGELFF.

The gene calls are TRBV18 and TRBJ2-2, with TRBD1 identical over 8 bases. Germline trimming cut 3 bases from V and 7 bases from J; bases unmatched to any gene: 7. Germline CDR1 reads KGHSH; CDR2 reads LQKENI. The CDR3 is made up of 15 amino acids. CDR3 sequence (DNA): TGTGCCAGCTCACCCGAGACAGGGGAGAACGGGGAGCTGTTTTTT. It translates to CASSPETGENGELFF. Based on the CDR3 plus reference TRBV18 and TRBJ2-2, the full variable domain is NAGVMQNPRHLVRRRGQEARLRCSPMKGHSHVYWYRQLPEEGLKFMVYLQKENIIDESGMPKERFSAEFPKEGPSILRIQQVVRGDSAAYFCASSPETGENGELFFGEGSRLTVL.

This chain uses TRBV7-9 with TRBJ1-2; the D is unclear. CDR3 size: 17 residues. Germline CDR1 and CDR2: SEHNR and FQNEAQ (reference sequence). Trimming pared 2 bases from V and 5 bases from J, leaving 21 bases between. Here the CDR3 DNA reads TGTGCCAGCAGCTTAAATTTGGGCGACGGGGTGGGGTATGGCTACACCTTC. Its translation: CASSLNLGDGVGYGYTF. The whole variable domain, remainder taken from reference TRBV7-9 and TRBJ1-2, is DTGVSQNPRHKITKRGQNVTFRCDPISEHNRLYWYRQTLGQGPEFLTYFQNEAQLEKSRLLSDRFSAERPKGSFSTLEIQRTEQGDSAMYLCASSLNLGDGVGYGYTFGSGTRLTVV.

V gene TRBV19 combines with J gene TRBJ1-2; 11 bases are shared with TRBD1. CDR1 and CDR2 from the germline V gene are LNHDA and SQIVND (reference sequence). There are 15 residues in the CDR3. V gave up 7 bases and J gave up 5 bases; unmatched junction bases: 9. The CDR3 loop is CASTFLGTGGYGYTF. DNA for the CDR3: TGTGCCAGTACCTTTTTGGGGACAGGGGGTTATGGCTACACCTTC.